The clone carrying this TCR beta chain was detected only once. The antigen remains undetermined. The V gene end was trimmed by 5 bases and the J gene end by 7 bases; junction bases not matched to a gene: 6. Germline lookup yields CDR1 SGHVS and CDR2 FQNEAQ. The CDR3 has 14 residues. This sample is drawn from a study of T cell responses to AZD1222 COVID-19 vaccine. General study points: Rises in breadth and depth of Spike-specific TCRs came after two AZD1222 doses. Sampling captured repertoires only after the peak T cell response. Donors were chiefly white British, with a greater number of females, and clonal diversity was perhaps underestimated.

Produced via immunoSEQ multiplex PCR; TCRdb's table is partial and in-frame only. The sample lists about 130,000 clones, approximately 84% occurring once. This TCR was sampled from an adult in good health. This chain connects TRBV7-8 to TRBJ1-1; 11 nucleotides agree with TRBD1. The specimen was peripheral blood, collected on day 0 of AZD1222 vaccination. As DNA, the CDR3 is TGTGCCAGCAGCACCCGGGACAGGGGGGTTGAAGCTTTCTTT. Encoded protein: CASSTRDRGVEAFF.